The text below deals with one T cell receptor beta chain. Its antigen is as yet unknown. cDNA encoding TCR beta was synthesized via 5'RACE template switching incorporating UMIs. TCRdb reworked the 5' RACE reads into one entry per CDR3 protein, no DNA. Recorded for this sample: 500,000 to 700,000 distinct CDR3 sequences. The CDR3 runs 12 residues. Germline CDR1 is MNHEY and CDR2 is SVGAGI. This sample is part of a study of T cells expressing NK-cell markers. Study as a whole: In the group of eight sequenced donors, seven were HCMV-seropositive and one was seronegative. Study observations and caveats: In a group of about six donors, dominant NKG2C+ clonotypes represented roughly 1.0-7.0% of CD8+ T cells. In a few donors, dominant clonotypes made up roughly 28.3-65% of CD3+CD56-NKG2C+ cells.

The rearrangement joins TRBV6-5 to TRBJ1-1. This receptor was taken from a man younger than 30 in good health. Sequencing input: blood T cells: a sorted CD56 or NKG2C T cell subset, CD4+ or CD8+ T cells, or bulk PBMC T cells (not recorded which). CDR3 protein: CASSFTSGRAFF.